These 21 T cell receptor beta chains originate from one sample sequenced in a study of T cells in Graves' hyperthyroidism and ophthalmopathy. TCR beta CDR3 regions were amplified from RNA. Using the HTBI primer set, a first-round RT-PCR was run on the TCR CDR3. TCRdb passed the multiplex PCR reads through MiXCR, listing each CDR3 protein once. The table lists some 460,000 distinct CDR3 sequences, around 14% of them singletons. Sequenced: blood. The receptors shown here come from a woman younger than 30 with Graves' hyperthyroidism.

This clonotype was recorded a few times. The rearrangement joins TRBV4-1 to TRBJ2-7; tentative D call: TRBD2 (6 bases). The CDR3 length is 15 residues. From germline, CDR1 is MGHRA and CDR2 YSYEKL. V gave up 1 base and J gave up 3 bases, with 13 bases separating them. The CDR3 sequence is CASSQGARGGYEQYF. The DNA for the CDR3 is TGCGCCAGCAGCCAAGGGGCTAGGGGAGGCTACGAGCAGTACTTC.

In regard to this clonotype: With a much larger clone just one base away, this may be a read error. V gene TRBV18 combines with J gene TRBJ1-2; D ambiguous. Germline loops: CDR1 KGHSH, CDR2 LQKENI. This CDR3 comprises 16 residues. Here the CDR3 DNA reads TGTGCCAGCTCAACCGCCCCGACTGGAAGTGATAGTGGCTACGCCTTC. Encoded protein: CASSTAPTGSDSGYAF.

The chain employs TRBV14 and TRBJ2-3; 12 nucleotides line up with TRBD2. The CDR3 is 16 amino acids. The germline CDR1 and CDR2 sequences are SGHDN and FVKESK. The junction had 5 bases not matched to a gene; V was cut back by 5 bases and J by 2 bases. The CDR3, as DNA: TGTGCCAGCAGCTCACTAGCGGGGGGATTCACAGATACGCAGTATTTT. Translating gives CASSSLAGGFTDTQYF.

Ten or more counts support this clonotype. V is TRBV19 and J is TRBJ1-1; the match to TRBD1 covers 9 bases. With V trimmed by 9 bases and J by 4 bases, 12 bases remained unmatched. The CDR3 totals 15 residues. CDR1 and CDR2 (germline): LNHDA, SQIVND (reference sequence). CDR3 loop: CASLKPGTGFTEAFF. The CDR3 DNA is TGTGCCAGCCTTAAACCTGGGACAGGGTTCACTGAAGCTTTCTTT. Based on the CDR3 plus reference TRBV19 and TRBJ1-1, the full variable domain is DGGITQSPKYLFRKEGQNVTLSCEQNLNHDAMYWYRQDPGQGLRLIYYSQIVNDFQKGDIAEGYSVSREKKESFPLTVTSAQKNPTAFYLCASLKPGTGFTEAFFGQGTRLTVV.

With regard to this clonotype: Just one base apart from a much larger clone, this may be a read error. As the CDR3 is not closed by the conserved phenylalanine or tryptophan, this likely results from a read error. The chain carries TRBV27 and TRBJ2-5; 8 bases align to TRBD2. The CDR3 extends over 15 amino acids. Germline CDR1 and CDR2: MNHEY and SMNVEV (reference sequence). Trimming at V came to 5 bases and at J to 4 bases, leaving 9 bases not matched to a gene. In nucleotides, the CDR3 is TGTGCCAGCAGTAAGGGACTAGGTGAGGGAGAGACCCAGTACTTA. Protein product: CASSKGLGEGETQYL.

V and J are TRBV5-1 and TRBJ2-5; TRBD2 agrees at 10 bases. From germline, CDR1 is SGHRS and CDR2 YFSETQ. Unmatched junction bases numbered 7, after V lost 3 bases and J lost 5 bases. The CDR3 sequence is 15 residues long. CDR3 loop: CASSWGPTSGETQYF. CDR3 DNA sequence: TGCGCCAGCAGCTGGGGCCCGACTAGCGGGGAGACCCAGTACTTC.

This clonotype was recorded at least ten times. The rearrangement links TRBV7-8 to TRBJ1-5, with unresolved D. Trimming shortened V by 2 bases and J by 3 bases, and 8 bases separated the two germline ends. This CDR3 region has 14 residues. CDR1 and CDR2 (germline): SGHVS, FQNEAQ. The CDR3 reads CASSLRADNQPQHF. DNA for the CDR3: TGTGCCAGCAGCTTAAGGGCCGACAATCAGCCCCAGCATTTT.

This rearrangement joins TRBV20-1 to TRBJ1-4; possibly TRBD1 for D (5 bases). Per the germline V gene, CDR1 is DFQATT and CDR2 is SNEGSKA (reference sequence). The CDR3 spans 14 residues. The V end lost 0 bases, the J end lost 8 bases, and 13 bases lay between the germline ends. CDR3 DNA sequence: TGCAGTGCTAGAGACGACAGCCGGGGGGAAAAACTGTTTTTT. It encodes CSARDDSRGEKLFF.

This rearrangement joins TRBV6-6 to TRBJ1-1; D gene ambiguous. The CDR3 has 15 residues. Germline-derived CDR1 and CDR2 are MNHNY and SVGAGI (reference sequence). V lost 0 bases, J lost 2 bases, and 10 bases lay in between. The chain's CDR3 is CASSYSSGRNTEAFF. The CDR3 region has the DNA TGTGCCAGCAGTTACTCGTCCGGGCGTAACACTGAAGCTTTCTTT.

The gene calls are TRBV10-3 and TRBJ1-4, with 12 nucleotides matching TRBD1. The V gene end was trimmed by 2 bases and the J gene end by 2 bases; junction bases not matched to a gene: 6. CDR1 is ENHRY, CDR2 SYGVKD, per germline. The CDR3 is made up of 18 amino acids. The CDR3: CAISEGTGGGRTNEKLFF. CDR3 DNA sequence: TGTGCCATCAGTGAGGGGACAGGGGGCGGAAGGACTAATGAAAAACTGTTTTTT.

This clonotype was counted at least ten times. This chain connects TRBV5-8 to TRBJ1-1; D is perhaps TRBD1 (5 bases). The germline CDR1 and CDR2 sequences are SGHTS and YDEGEE. The germline V and J ends were trimmed by 4 bases and 5 bases, with 12 bases remaining between them. The CDR3 is 13 amino acids. For the CDR3, the DNA is TGTGCCAGCAGCCCCCAAGGGGCAACTGAAGCTTTCTTT. Translating gives CASSPQGATEAFF.

This clonotype came up a few times. The chain employs TRBV20-1 and TRBJ2-7, with D perhaps TRBD1 (5 bases). Germline V gives CDR1 DFQATT, CDR2 SNEGSKA (reference sequence). The length of the CDR3 is 14 residues. V lost 4 bases, J lost 0 bases, and 13 bases lay in between. CDR3 in DNA: TGCAGTGCTAAAAGGGGCCACTTCTCCTACGAGCAGTACTTC. Translating it yields CSAKRGHFSYEQYF.

This clonotype was counted at least ten times. The chain has TRBV18 and TRBJ2-3; no definite D call. V gave up 8 bases and J gave up 0 bases, with 6 bases separating them. This CDR3 comprises 12 residues. Germline CDR1 reads KGHSH; CDR2 reads LQKENI. CDR3 bases: TGTGCCAGCAGCCCTAGCACAGATACGCAGTATTTT. It yields the protein CASSPSTDTQYF.

In this sample, this clonotype turned up a few times. J is TRBJ2-3 and V is TRBV7-8; 8 bases map to TRBD2. V shed 1 base, J shed 6 bases, and the junction held 15 bases outside the gene matches. CDR3 length: 18 amino acids. CDR1 and CDR2 (germline): SGHVS, FQNEAQ. DNA for the CDR3: TGTGCCAGCAGCTTAGAGCGGGGGTTGAGCGGGAGATCTGATACGCAGTATTTT. Its protein product is CASSLERGLSGRSDTQYF. Looking up the rest from reference TRBV7-8 and TRBJ2-3 gives the full variable domain: GAGVSQSPRYKVAKRGQDVALRCDPISGHVSLFWYQQALGQGPEFLTYFQNEAQLDKSGLPSDRFFAERPEGSVSTLKIQRTQQEDSAVYLCASSLERGLSGRSDTQYFGPGTRLTVL.

This clonotype was detected many times. This chain joins TRBV2 and TRBJ2-1; the match to TRBD2 covers 14 bases. This CDR3 has 15 amino acids. V was clipped by 5 bases and J by 8 bases; unmatched bases: 5. In germline, CDR1 is SNHLY, CDR2 FYNNEI. This CDR3 reads CASSTGTSGSDEQFF. In DNA form, the CDR3 reads TGTGCCAGCAGTACCGGGACTAGCGGGAGCGATGAGCAGTTCTTC.

This clonotype was recorded at least ten times. The chain has TRBV6-1 and TRBJ2-5; 7 bases line up with TRBD2. Germline V gene data show CDR1 as MNHNS and CDR2 as SASEGT. V shed 5 bases and J 2 bases; nucleotides not matched to a gene: 5. This CDR3 region has 14 residues. CDR3 sequence reads: CASSYGLGQETQYF. The CDR3 region has the DNA TGTGCCAGCAGTTATGGACTAGGACAAGAGACCCAGTACTTC.

At least ten counts were recorded for this clonotype. The V gene is TRBV20-1, the J gene TRBJ1-2; 9 nucleotides align to TRBD1. V shed 3 bases and J 3 bases; nucleotides not matched to a gene: 5. The CDR3 contains 14 residues. Per the germline V gene, CDR1 is DFQATT and CDR2 is SNEGSKA (reference sequence). The CDR3 protein is CSARRDRADYGYTF. The DNA for the CDR3 is TGCAGTGCTAGGAGGGACAGGGCGGACTATGGCTACACCTTC.

This clonotype was counted only a few times. CDR3 sequence: CSARETGAGGIEAFF. The CDR3 region has the DNA TGCAGTGCTAGAGAGACCGGGGCGGGTGGAATTGAAGCTTTCTTT. The chain couples TRBV20-1 to TRBJ1-1, with D perhaps TRBD1 (5 bases). Germline V gene sequence: CDR1 DFQATT, CDR2 SNEGSKA (reference sequence). The CDR3 sequence is 15 residues long. The ends were cut back, 0 bases at V and 7 bases at J, with 18 bases in the middle.

This clonotype occurred a few times. The chain links TRBV28 to TRBJ1-5; no clear D gene. V was pared by 1 base and J by 2 bases, with 9 bases between. Germline CDR1 and CDR2: MDHEN and SYDVKM. This CDR3 is 15 amino acids long. This CDR3 reads CASSLSQLGNQPQHF. In DNA, the CDR3 is TGTGCCAGCAGTTTATCTCAGTTGGGCAATCAGCCCCAGCATTTT.

This clonotype was picked up many times. The J gene is TRBJ2-1, the V gene TRBV11-2, with 11 bases that match TRBD2. The CDR3 contains 14 residues. Trimming cost V 4 bases and J 6 bases; bases outside gene matches: 2. Germline V gene lookup returns CDR1 SGHAT and CDR2 FQNNGV. Here the CDR3 DNA reads TGTGCCAGCAGCTCCACTAGCGGGAGCAATGAGCAGTTCTTC. It yields the protein CASSSTSGSNEQFF.

This clonotype has a count of ten or more. The chain combines TRBV5-1 with TRBJ2-1; tentatively, D is TRBD1 or TRBD2 (5 bases each). This CDR3 is built from 14 residues. V gave up 2 bases and J gave up 5 bases, with 11 bases separating them. From germline, CDR1 is SGHRS and CDR2 YFSETQ. CDR3 protein: CASSFVGRDNEQFF. CDR3 DNA: TGCGCCAGCAGCTTCGTGGGACGTGACAATGAGCAGTTCTTC.